The clone carrying this TCR beta chain was seen many times. The sample comes from a study of low-dose radiotherapy and immunotherapy resistance in tumors. Gene-specific TRAV and TRBV primers were used for first-strand cDNA, covering alpha and beta chains. A constant-region primer paired with the V-primer adapter amplified TCRs over about 19 PCR cycles. A single record per CDR3 protein comes from TCRdb applying MiXCR to the reads. The sample has about 64,000 distinct CDR3 sequences; 26% are singletons. Described time point: before trial treatment. The receptor's source is a male donor with rectosigmoid adenocarcinoma. The sequencing used PBMCs, collected before treatment.

The CDR3 DNA reads TGTGCCAGCAGTGTGAAAACGGAGCTGTTTTTT. It translates to CASSVKTELFF. The J gene is TRBJ2-2, the V gene TRBV28, with D uncertain. Germline loops: CDR1 MDHEN, CDR2 SYDVKM. V gave up 5 bases and J gave up 10 bases, with 8 bases separating them. The CDR3 consists of 11 residues.